This T cell receptor beta chain was profiled in a study of cytomegalovirus exposure and HLA in healthy donors (dated by TCRdb to about 2017). Notes on the research overall: An earlier analysis of approximately 590 of the donors reported 276 Gb of sequence data and more than 90 million unique TCR beta sequences from about 179 million T cells. A later genetic analysis used genome-wide SNP genotypes for about three fifths of the 666 donors, treating that subset as a discovery cohort. Alongside the repertoire data, information on donor age, sex, ethnicity and CMV serostatus was compiled. HLA typing included class I and class II loci at four-digit resolution. The T cell repertoires of under 750 subjects were profiled by immunosequencing and related to cytomegalovirus serostatus. To decide whether each TCR beta V gene segment behaved as functional or pseudogenic, an earlier analysis of some 600 of the donors relied on high-throughput TCR beta sequencing. The study was designed to test whether signatures of past pathogen exposure could be identified by cataloging public T cell receptors. Typing coverage differed by locus: A, B, C, DRB1 and DQB1 were typed in about 620-630 donors, DQA1 in approximately 520, DPA1 in 600 to 610, and DPB1 in around 440. The genetic ancestry cluster associated with self-reported Caucasian donors included 65% to 90% of the 398 genotyped donors. To predict cytomegalovirus infection status, the study brought together high-throughput TCR immunosequencing, statistical association of individual TCRs with disease status, and machine learning. Across 300 to 400 genotyped donors of the cohort, an average of roughly 230,000 unique TCR beta nucleotide sequences per donor were sequenced, and about a sixth of those sequences were non-productive. All discovery cohort repertoires had been generated on a single sequencing platform. Roughly 300 gigabases of sequencing data and about 92 million unique TCR sequences made up an early release that covered around 640 HLA-typed donors. Rather than using new phenotypic data, the later analysis identified candidate immune exposures from TCR beta sequences and from how often those sequences occurred across donors. Several DR-DQ haplotypes were treated as single units for association and clustering because of strong linkage in the cohort. Along with the roughly 670-subject first cohort, a separate validation cohort of roughly 110 different subjects was used. A later analysis re-analyzed previously published TCR beta repertoires from 550 to 700 donors and added high-resolution HLA genotyping to study TCR occurrence patterns. The full study reports these points: A later analysis found that TCR association rates varied across HLA loci, with DRB1 alleles showing the most associated TCRs and HLA-C alleles the fewest. The authors suggested that the approach could potentially be generalized to other disease states and immunological phenotypes. Compared with equally common non-associated chains, HLA-associated TCR beta chains in a later analysis were more clonally expanded and had lower generation probabilities. A further reported finding was that TCR beta sequences accurately predicted the HLA-A and HLA-B alleles for most subjects in the first cohort. HLA typing was unavailable for some donors at each locus, so association tests used only the typed subset. The cohort was sequenced for TCR beta chains only, and without alpha or paired-chain data the features that could be detected were limited. A cluster of highly shared sequence variants was judged likely to represent a technical artifact of the sequencing pipeline. Strong co-occurrence of HLA alleles, especially DR and DQ, made assigning TCR associations to individual alleles difficult. Across donors, most TCR sequences were observed very rarely, whereas some public TCRs were present in many individuals. Compared with the approximately 670-donor mean, donors in an Asian-associated ancestry cluster had fewer N-insertions in productive TCRs, according to a later genetic analysis. CMV serostatus was the only immune exposure information available for the cohort. Linkage disequilibrium might explain the correlated functional status among segregating V segments, but an unknown experimental factor could not be excluded. A later analysis reported that several top co-occurrence clusters appeared linked to parvovirus B19, influenza, CMV and Epstein-Barr virus. Most CMV-associated TCR beta chains appeared to be HLA-restricted in a later analysis, and the HLA associations seemed to be driven largely by CMV exposure. The earlier analysis of about 600 of the donors excluded approximately 15 rarely observed V segments, including chromosome 9 orphons, because counts were too low. A few of the identified cytomegalovirus-associated TCR beta chains were confirmed in vitro to be specific for cytomegalovirus antigens. Because the 87-base-pair reads could not distinguish some IMGT-functional V segments, including TRBV6-2 and TRBV6-3, those segments were excluded. In an earlier analysis of about 550 of the donors, most TCR beta V segments were observed in productive rearrangements about 87% or about 30% of the time, broadly matching IMGT annotations. The presence/absence analyses assumed that sequencing depth was roughly uniform across donors, and that assumption may not be true. Specific HLA alleles were associated with 15,000 to 20,000 TCR beta sequences at a false discovery rate of 0.05 in a later analysis. The study listed 164 TCR beta chains as associated with cytomegalovirus. V-gene and J-gene trimming of TCR beta chains was associated with a missense DCLRE1C variant in a later genetic analysis, and the association was replicated in an independent cohort. In both the original and validation cohorts, the classifier was reported to diagnose cytomegalovirus status with high specificity and sensitivity.

Comment on this clone: Its antigen is currently not known. No much larger clone is present one base from it, and per-base qualities are unavailable.

In total, more than 500 healthy bone marrow donors made up the cohort. Cohort members were all nominally healthy when sampled, although unrecorded immune exposures were likely present. The donor was CMV seronegative and belonged to the group of 352 seronegative cohort members. Every donor gave a peripheral blood sample, and the peripheral blood mononuclear cells from that sample were used for TCR beta sequencing. The Qiagen DNeasy Blood Extraction Kit was used to extract genomic DNA from the blood cell samples. The method behind the library was the immunoSEQ multiplex PCR assay. For the multiplex PCR, a mixture combining 60 forward primers for TCR Vbeta segments and 13 reverse primers for TCR Jbeta segments was used. The CDR3 region of rearranged TCR beta genes was amplified from genomic DNA by a multiplex PCR assay. The amplified TCR beta libraries were sequenced on the Illumina HiSeq System as 87-base-pair reads. In the authors' own workflow: In a later analysis, about 80 million unique TCR beta chains were counted across the 666 repertoires, and roughly 11 million of these chains were shared by at least two donors. Raw reads were error-corrected and collapsed into unique sequences by a nearest-neighbor algorithm in which closely related sequences were merged to remove PCR and sequencing errors. V, D and J gene segments were assigned by aligning CDR3 sequences to IMGT reference sequences. For a sequence to be retained, a match of at least six nucleotides was required to both a V gene segment and a J gene segment. A rearrangement was called productive if the CDR3 had no stop codons and remained in frame with V and J, and every other rearrangement was called non-productive. Following IMGT convention, CDR3 was defined as the stretch from the second conserved V-encoded cysteine up to the conserved J-encoded phenylalanine. The earlier analysis of about 590 of the donors excluded sequences that lacked an unambiguous match to a single V gene segment. An earlier analysis of a few hundred of the donors called V segments functional above 56.7% productive rearrangements and segregating when the between-donor standard deviation exceeded 5%. To diagnose cytomegalovirus status from the catalog of TCR beta chain sequences, a statistical classification framework was built. In a later analysis, V and J genes were assigned by comparing TCR nucleotide sequences against IMGT/GENE-DB human TR gene sequences. A later analysis assigned CDR3 sequences and most-parsimonious VDJ recombination scenarios with the TCRdist pipeline. In a later analysis, every TCR beta chain was defined by the combination of its CDR3 amino acid sequence and its V-gene family, and reads without a unique V-gene family were dropped. In a later analysis, approximately 640 highly shared, low-generation-probability nucleotide sequences were removed to address suspected cross-contamination and a sequencing artifact. In a later analysis, a clonal expansion index was calculated for each public chain from normalized within-repertoire ranks of inferred template counts. A later analysis computed generation probabilities with a VDJ recombination model fitted to out-of-frame rearrangements, and checked the results against IGoR. Hypergeometric tests were used in a later analysis to score TCR-TCR, TCR-HLA and TCR-CMV co-occurrence, with a repertoire-size bias correction applied to the TCR pairs. In a later analysis, false discovery rates were estimated by permuting HLA or CMV assignments 20 times. In a later analysis, co-occurring TCRs were grouped with DBSCAN, and TCRdist sequence similarity was added when clustering was performed within HLA-allele-positive subsets. For co-occurrence clustering, repertoires with fewer than 30,000 or more than 120,000 public chains were excluded, along with about five repertoires with anomalous nucleotide sharing. TCRdb obtained this table from immuneACCESS and retained in-frame rearrangements with V and J assigned. These tables miss some clones; where compared with another copy, unresolved V genes account for less than half of the shortfall, and the remainder is unexplained. The V and J calls and clone size come from that table; D and trimming were worked out from the DNA. The sample includes 140,000 or so clones, with approximately 72% observed a single time. The ten top clones hold approximately 2% of the sample.

The CDR3 spans 14 residues, from the cysteine through the phenylalanine. The retained sequence is limited to the CDR3, 42 bases, with the frame set at the first base. Taken from the germline V gene, the CDR1 and CDR2 loops are SGDLS and YYNGEE. For this chain, trimming is 4 bases at the V end and 4 bases at the J end, and the number of junction bases without a gene match is 5. The TCR sequence derives from a man in his forties or fifties in good health and CMV-seronegative. The sequence joins TRBV9 to TRBJ1-3, and TRBD1 aligns with 7 junction nucleotides. Sequenced input: PBMCs. The CDR3 reads as follows: CASSPGQRGNTIYF. The DNA reads TGTGCCAGCAGCCCGGGACAGCGCGGAAACACCATATATTTT.